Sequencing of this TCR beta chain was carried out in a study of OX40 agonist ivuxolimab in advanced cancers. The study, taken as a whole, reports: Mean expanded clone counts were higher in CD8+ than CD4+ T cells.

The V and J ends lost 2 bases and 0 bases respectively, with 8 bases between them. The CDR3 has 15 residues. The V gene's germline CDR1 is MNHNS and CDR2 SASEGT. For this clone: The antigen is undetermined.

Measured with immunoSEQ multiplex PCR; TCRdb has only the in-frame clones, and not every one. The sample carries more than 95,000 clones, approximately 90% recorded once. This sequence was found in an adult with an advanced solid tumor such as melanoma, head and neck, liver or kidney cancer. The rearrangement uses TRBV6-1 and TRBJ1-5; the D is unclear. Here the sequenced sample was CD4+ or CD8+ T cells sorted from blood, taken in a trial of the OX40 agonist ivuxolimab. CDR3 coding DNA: TGTGCCAGCAGTGAAATGATCGGTAGCAATCAGCCCCAGCATTTT. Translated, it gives CASSEMIGSNQPQHF.